The following is a T cell receptor beta chain sequence with its context. The CDR3 spans 15 residues. Germline loops: CDR1 SGHDN, CDR2 FVKESK. The V and J ends lost 6 bases and 0 bases respectively, with 15 bases between them. Produced via immunoSEQ multiplex PCR; TCRdb's table is partial and in-frame only. The sample has fewer than 85,000 clones, less than 85% seen once. The entry originates in a study of blood T cell repertoires in COVID-19. This TCR was recovered from a human donor with acute or convalescent COVID-19. The donor label of this sample is uncertain. This chain uses TRBV14 with TRBJ2-7; D might be TRBD2 (6 bases). The specimen was peripheral blood. Written as DNA, the CDR3 is TGTGCCAGCAGGCCTAACTGGGGGGTCTCCTACGAGCAGTACTTC. It specifies CASRPNWGVSYEQYF.